Shown below are 18 T cell receptor beta chains from a single sample sequenced in a study of CD4+ T cells in melanoma. Clones were sequenced by immunoSEQ multiplex PCR, and TCRdb holds only the in-frame ones, with some missing. The sample yields around 110,000 clones, around 92% seen once. Sequenced sample: peripheral blood. All receptors derive from a human donor with melanoma.

Concerning this clone: Other DNA sequences in this sample translate to the same CDR3. This chain uses TRBV5-1 with TRBJ2-5; D not certain. The CDR3 spans 11 residues. Trimming shortened V by 1 base and J by 4 bases, and 2 bases separated the two germline ends. Germline V gene sequence: CDR1 SGHRS, CDR2 YFSETQ. The CDR3: CASSLSETQYF. The CDR3 DNA reads as TGCGCCAGCAGCTTGTCAGAGACCCAGTACTTC.

The chain links TRBV14 to TRBJ2-7; a possible D gene is TRBD2 (8 bases). The V and J ends lost 5 bases and 1 base respectively, with 18 bases between them. Germline lookup yields CDR1 SGHDN and CDR2 FVKESK. CDR3 size: 16 residues. The CDR3 protein is CASSAQGGLGSYEQYF. The CDR3, as DNA: TGTGCCAGCAGCGCGCAGGGGGGACTAGGATCCTACGAGCAGTACTTC.

J is TRBJ2-1 and V is TRBV27; no clear D. Germline loops: CDR1 MNHEY, CDR2 SMNVEV (reference sequence). V shed 4 bases and J shed 6 bases, with 10 bases lying between them. The CDR3 is 13 residues long. The CDR3 region is CASSSPPSNEQFF. CDR3 nucleotide sequence: TGTGCCAGCAGTTCCCCCCCCAGCAATGAGCAGTTCTTC.

The rearrangement joins TRBV5-1 to TRBJ2-1; D might be TRBD2 (6 bases). V was shortened by 2 bases and J by 9 bases, with 24 bases between the two germline ends. CDR1 and CDR2 from the germline V gene are SGHRS and YFSETQ. There are 17 residues in the CDR3. The CDR3 bases are TGCGCCAGCAGCTTCTCCCCGGGGACTGGGGGGTCGGCTGAGCAGTTCTTC. Translation: CASSFSPGTGGSAEQFF.

Worth noting for this clone: At one end the junction does not follow the germline gene, possibly because of a read error. This sample also contains other DNA sequences that code for the same CDR3. The CDR3 is CASSFNVNTEAFF. CDR3 DNA: TGTGCCAGCAGCTTTAATGTGAACACTGAAGCCTTCTTT. This rearrangement joins TRBV5-4 to TRBJ1-1; D call uncertain. The length of the CDR3 is 13 residues. Per germline, CDR1 SGHNT and CDR2 YYREEE (reference sequence).

Here the CDR3 reads CASSPRGVEKLFF. CDR3 coding DNA: TGCGCCAGCAGCCCACGGGGGGTGGAAAAACTGTTTTTT. V gene TRBV4-3 combines with J gene TRBJ1-4; D may be TRBD1 (5 bases). V gave up 4 bases and J gave up 8 bases, with 11 bases separating them. The germline CDR1 and CDR2 sequences are LGHNA and YSLEER. CDR3 length: 13 residues.

The J gene is TRBJ2-2, the V gene TRBV27, with D perhaps given as TRBD1 or TRBD2 (5 bases each). CDR3 length: 16 residues. The V and J ends lost 3 bases and 3 bases respectively, with 14 bases between them. Germline V gives CDR1 MNHEY, CDR2 SMNVEV (reference sequence). DNA of the CDR3: TGTGCCAGCAGTTTTCTTGAGGGGTGGGACACCGGGGAGCTGTTTTTT. Protein sequence: CASSFLEGWDTGELFF.

The chain couples TRBV7-3 to TRBJ2-5; 10 nucleotides agree with TRBD2. V shed 5 bases, J shed 5 bases, and the junction held 11 bases outside the gene matches. Germline assignment: CDR1 SGHTA and CDR2 FQGTGA. This CDR3 contains 16 residues. The CDR3: CASSNRIAGGGETQYF. CDR3 coding DNA: TGTGCCAGCAGCAACCGGATAGCGGGAGGAGGGGAGACCCAGTACTTC.

The genes are TRBV2 and TRBJ1-5, with D unclear. CDR1 is SNHLY, CDR2 FYNNEI, per germline. The CDR3 spans 14 residues. The germline V and J ends were trimmed by 0 bases and 2 bases, with 5 bases remaining between them. The CDR3 DNA follows: TGTGCCAGCAGTGAAGCAAACCGCAATCAGCCCCAGCATTTT. Encoded protein: CASSEANRNQPQHF.

The J gene is TRBJ1-2, the V gene TRBV5-8; D gene unclear. From germline, CDR1 is SGHTS and CDR2 YDEGEE. CDR3 length: 14 amino acids. V was cut by 0 bases and J by 1 base, with 7 bases left in between. The CDR3 coding sequence is TGTGCCAGCAGCTTGGAGGATTTTAACTATGGCTACACCTTC. It translates to CASSLEDFNYGYTF.

The gene calls are TRBV28 and TRBJ2-2; 14 nucleotides agree with TRBD2. CDR3 size: 19 residues. V lost 4 bases, J lost 1 base, and 8 bases stayed unmatched. Germline V CDR1 and CDR2: MDHEN, SYDVKM. The CDR3 loop is CASSSDRLAGGRNTGELFF. For the CDR3, the DNA is TGTGCCAGCAGTTCCGACAGACTAGCGGGGGGGAGGAACACCGGGGAGCTGTTTTTT.

This clone was recorded a few times. The chain joins TRBV7-4 to TRBJ2-3; possible D gene TRBD2, 7 bases. Per the germline V gene, CDR1 is SGHVT and CDR2 is SQSDAQ. The CDR3 has 14 residues. V lost 7 bases, J lost 7 bases, and 18 bases lay in between. The CDR3 DNA is TGTGCCAGCACCCCGCGGGGGCCGTTAAATACGCAGTATTTT. Protein sequence: CASTPRGPLNTQYF.

This sequence joins TRBV4-3 and TRBJ2-3; TRBD2 matches at 10 bases. The CDR3 has 17 residues. Germline trimming cut 0 bases from V and 7 bases from J; bases unmatched to any gene: 10. Germline CDR1 LGHNA, CDR2 YSLEER. The CDR3, as DNA: TGCGCCAGCAGCCAAGACTTCCTAGCGGGGGTCAGGAATACGCAGTATTTT. It is translated as CASSQDFLAGVRNTQYF.

The genes are TRBV5-1 and TRBJ2-7; 11 bases match TRBD2. The ends lost 0 bases at V and 1 base at J; junction bases unmatched: 6. The CDR3 runs to 17 residues. CDR1 and CDR2 from the germline V gene are SGHRS and YFSETQ. The CDR3 DNA follows: TGCGCCAGCAGCTTGGAGCTAACTAGCGGGAGATCCTACGAGCAGTACTTC. This sequence encodes CASSLELTSGRSYEQYF.

The chain has TRBV18 and TRBJ2-1; 9 positions agree with TRBD2. The CDR3 covers 14 residues. Germline V lookup: CDR1 KGHSH, CDR2 LQKENI. V was pared by 1 base and J by 5 bases, with 0 bases of the junction left unmatched. CDR3 residues: CASSPLAGDNEQFF. CDR3 in DNA: TGTGCCAGCTCACCACTAGCGGGAGACAATGAGCAGTTCTTC.

The chain has TRBV2 and TRBJ1-4, with D tentatively TRBD1 (6 bases). The CDR3 spans 15 residues. V lost 5 bases, J lost 4 bases, and 14 bases lay in between. CDR1 is SNHLY, CDR2 FYNNEI, per germline. CDR3 sequence (DNA): TGTGCCAGCAGTCGCCAAGGGGGAGATAATGAAAAACTGTTTTTT. Encoded protein: CASSRQGGDNEKLFF.

The genes are TRBV5-1 and TRBJ2-7, with 8 bases aligning to TRBD1. Germline loops: CDR1 SGHRS, CDR2 YFSETQ. The CDR3 has 15 residues. V gave up 0 bases and J gave up 3 bases; unmatched junction bases: 5. Here the CDR3 reads CASSLELDRVYEQYF. As DNA, the CDR3 is TGCGCCAGCAGCTTGGAGCTGGACAGGGTCTACGAGCAGTACTTC.

V is TRBV9 and J is TRBJ2-7; no definite D call. From germline, CDR1 is SGDLS and CDR2 YYNGEE. The V end lost 3 bases, the J end lost 2 bases, and 21 bases lay between the germline ends. The CDR3 is made up of 17 amino acids. The CDR3 protein is CASSARPHSLLPYEQYF. CDR3 nucleotide sequence: TGTGCCAGCAGCGCCCGACCCCACAGCCTCCTACCCTACGAGCAGTACTTC.